The sequence of this T cell receptor (beta chain) was determined in a study of CD8 T cells in ankylosing spondylitis. General observations from the study: According to the report, clones linked to the disease were significantly enriched in matched synovial fluid samples taken from ankylosing spondylitis patients. There were earlier reports of some motif variants in reactive arthritis synovial fluid and blood. One TCR beta motif, made up of 7 or 8 highly homologous variants, appeared characteristic of ankylosing spondylitis blood.

This clonotype was observed a few times. Its antigen is not known. TCRdb fed the 5' RACE reads into MiXCR, producing one record per CDR3 protein. The repertoire holds some 840,000 distinct CDR3 sequences, about 10% seen once, with approximately 0.46% in the top ten. V shed 2 bases, J shed 6 bases, and the junction held 15 bases outside the gene matches. In germline, CDR1 is MNHEY, CDR2 SVGAGI. CDR3 length: 17 amino acids. The chain recombines TRBV6-5 with TRBJ1-1; 7 bases agree with TRBD1. Sequencing was performed on blood, either unsorted or a sorted T cell fraction (not recorded which). The source of this sequence is a male donor with ankylosing spondylitis. The CDR3 sequence: CASSYGVRGNPYPEAFF. CDR3 nucleotides: TGTGCCAGCAGTTACGGAGTCAGGGGGAACCCCTACCCTGAAGCTTTCTTT.